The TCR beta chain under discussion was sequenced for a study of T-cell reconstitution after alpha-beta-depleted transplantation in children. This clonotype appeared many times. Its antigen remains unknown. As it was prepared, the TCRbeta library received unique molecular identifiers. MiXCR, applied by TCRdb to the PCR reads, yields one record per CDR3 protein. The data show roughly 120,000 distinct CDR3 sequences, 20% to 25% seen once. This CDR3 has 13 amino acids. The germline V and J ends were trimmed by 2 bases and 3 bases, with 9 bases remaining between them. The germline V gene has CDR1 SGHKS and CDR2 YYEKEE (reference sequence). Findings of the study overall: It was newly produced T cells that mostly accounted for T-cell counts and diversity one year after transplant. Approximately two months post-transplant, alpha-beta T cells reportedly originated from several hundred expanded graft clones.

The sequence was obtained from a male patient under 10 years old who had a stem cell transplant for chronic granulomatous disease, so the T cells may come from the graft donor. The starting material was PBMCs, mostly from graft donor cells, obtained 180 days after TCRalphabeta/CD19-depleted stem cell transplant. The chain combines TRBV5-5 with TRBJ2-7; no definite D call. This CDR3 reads CASSFRTIYEQYF. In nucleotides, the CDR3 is TGTGCCAGCAGCTTTAGGACGATCTACGAGCAGTACTTC.